The text below deals with one T cell receptor (beta chain). This sample was included in a study of early T cells in non-severe SARS-CoV-2 infection. From germline, CDR1 is KGHDR and CDR2 SFDVKD. Between the trimmed V and J ends, which lost 6 bases and 6 bases, there was a span of 8 bases. This CDR3 is built from 12 residues. TCRdb re-derived calls from the 5' RACE reads in MiXCR, one entry per CDR3 protein. The table has 80,000 to 95,000 distinct CDR3 sequences, approximately 16% seen once. This chain joins TRBV24-1 and TRBJ2-1; possible D gene TRBD2, 5 bases. This receptor was obtained from an adult who was a healthcare worker with PCR-confirmed SARS-CoV-2 infection or an uninfected control (not recorded which). Sequenced material: whole blood, taken at baseline. The CDR3, as DNA: TGTGCCACCAGTTCGGGATCCAATGAGCAGTTCTTC. It translates to CATSSGSNEQFF.